Listed here are 30 T cell receptor beta chains from one sample, sequenced in a study of cytomegalovirus exposure and HLA in healthy donors. Vbeta (60) and Jbeta (13) primers were used in the PCR. Profiling relied on immunoSEQ multiplex PCR, and the TCRdb table lists in-frame clones only, not all of them. The sample lists about 140,000 clones, roughly four fifths occurring once. Sequencing was done on a sample of PBMCs. The receptors shown here come from a woman aged 40 to 50 in good health and CMV-seronegative.

Comments on this clone: The junction departs from germline at one end; a sequencing error may be responsible. The CDR3 reads CASSQRTASSYNSPPHF. In DNA, the CDR3 is TGTGCCAGCAGTCAACGGACAGCTAGCTCCTATAATTCACCCCCCCACTTT. The genes are TRBV2 and TRBJ1-6, with D possibly being TRBD1 (6 bases). CDR1 SNHLY and CDR2 FYNNEI come from the germline V gene. The CDR3 contains 17 residues. The entire variable domain, with the rest obtained from reference TRBV2 and TRBJ1-6, is as follows: EPEVTQTPSHQVTQMGQEVILRCVPISNHLYFYWYRQILGQKVEFLVSFYNNEISEKSEIFDDQFSVERPDGSNFTLKIRSTKLEDSAMYFCASSQRTASSYNSPPHFGNGTRLTVT.

V usage is TRBV6-5 and J usage is TRBJ2-1; 8 bases map to TRBD1. The V gene's germline CDR1 is MNHEY and CDR2 SVGAGI. The CDR3 covers 15 residues. The V and J ends lost 6 bases and 0 bases, in that order; junction bases with no gene match: 4. CDR3 nucleotides: TGTGCCAGCAGCTTCCAGGGGGCCTCCTACAATGAGCAGTTCTTC. Protein: CASSFQGASYNEQFF.

This sequence joins TRBV4-1 and TRBJ2-7; weak D call: TRBD2 (6 bases). Germline-derived CDR1 and CDR2 are MGHRA and YSYEKL. There are 14 residues in the CDR3. V lost 5 bases, J lost 3 bases, and 14 bases lay in between. CDR3 loop: CASSWTVRDYEQYF. The CDR3, as DNA: TGCGCCAGCAGCTGGACCGTGCGGGACTACGAGCAGTACTTC.

The chain joins TRBV28 to TRBJ1-6; no clear D. The CDR3 spans 18 residues. Germline CDR1 and CDR2: MDHEN and SYDVKM. V lost 6 bases to trimming and J lost 0 bases, with 18 bases between them. The DNA for the CDR3 is TGTGCCAGCAGCCCCTCCCGAGGGATTGGCTCCTATAATTCACCCCTCCACTTT. Translation gives CASSPSRGIGSYNSPLHF. Filled out from reference TRBV28 and TRBJ1-6, the complete variable domain reads DVKVTQSSRYLVKRTGEKVFLECVQDMDHENMFWYRQDPGLGLRLIYFSYDVKMKEKGDIPEGYSVSREKKERFSLILESASTNQTSMYLCASSPSRGIGSYNSPLHFGNGTRLTVT.

The chain carries TRBV5-4 and TRBJ2-7, with 10 bases aligning to TRBD1. Germline V CDR1 and CDR2: SGHNT, YYREEE (reference sequence). The CDR3 is made up of 15 amino acids. V was pared by 0 bases and J by 3 bases, with 3 bases of the junction left unmatched. The CDR3 is CASSLGQGAIYEQYV. As DNA, the CDR3 is TGTGCCAGCAGCTTGGGACAGGGGGCGATCTACGAGCAGTACGTC.

This chain joins TRBV7-2 and TRBJ2-2, with TRBD1 as a possible D gene (5 bases). The CDR3 contains 14 residues. V lost 5 bases, J lost 2 bases, and 9 bases lay in between. Germline CDR1 and CDR2: SGHTA and FQGNSA. This CDR3 is CASSPTENTGELFF. The DNA for the CDR3 is TGTGCCAGCAGCCCGACAGAAAACACCGGGGAGCTGTTTTTT.

The rearrangement joins TRBV11-2 to TRBJ1-1, with D perhaps TRBD1 (6 bases). V lost 5 bases and J lost 5, with 21 bases in between. Germline V CDR1 and CDR2: SGHAT, FQNNGV. The CDR3 spans 16 residues. CDR3 protein: CASSLWGHPKGTEAFF. The CDR3 DNA sequence: TGTGCCAGCAGCCTCTGGGGACATCCTAAGGGGACTGAAGCTTTCTTT.

The J gene is TRBJ1-2, the V gene TRBV19; D is undetermined. CDR3 length equals 16 residues. V lost 0 bases, J lost 5 bases, and 16 bases lay in between. The V gene's germline CDR1 is LNHDA and CDR2 SQIVND (reference sequence). DNA of the CDR3: TGTGCCAGTAGTATAGATTCGCAGGCCGCGCATTATGGCTACACCTTC. Amino acid sequence: CASSIDSQAAHYGYTF.

This clone showed up just a few times. The J gene is TRBJ2-2, the V gene TRBV5-1; possibly TRBD1 for D (5 bases). The CDR3 extends over 16 amino acids. V was pared by 0 bases and J by 6 bases, with 15 bases between. CDR1 is SGHRS, CDR2 YFSETQ, per germline. The CDR3 DNA is TGCGCCAGCAGCTTGGCGGCAGGGAAGGGGTCCGGGGAGCTGTTTTTT. It specifies CASSLAAGKGSGELFF.

The chain joins TRBV4-2 to TRBJ2-1; D is possibly TRBD2 (5 bases). V was pared by 4 bases and J by 0 bases, with 16 bases between. This CDR3 comprises 17 residues. Germline V lookup: CDR1 LGHNA, CDR2 YNFKEQ. The CDR3 DNA is TGTGCCAGCAGCCCACTAGGGAGCGTTGGCTCCTACAATGAGCAGTTCTTC. Translation gives CASSPLGSVGSYNEQFF.

The chain carries TRBV29-1 and TRBJ2-7, with 8 positions matching TRBD1. The CDR3 is 14 amino acids. CDR1 and CDR2 from the germline V gene are SQVTM and ANQGSEA. V lost 3 bases and J lost 6; bases outside the gene matches: 10. The CDR3 DNA follows: TGCAGCGTTGACCAGCCCGGACAGGGTTCCGAGCAGTACTTC. It is translated as CSVDQPGQGSEQYF.

The CDR3 DNA follows: TGTGCCAGCAGTTACTCTTCGGTGAACACTGAAGCTTTCTTT. This sequence encodes CASSYSSVNTEAFF. The chain recombines TRBV6-5 with TRBJ1-1; D unclear. The CDR3 loop spans 14 amino acids. Germline values: CDR1 MNHEY, CDR2 SVGAGI. Trimming shortened V by 0 bases and J by 0 bases, and 5 bases separated the two germline ends.

In nucleotides, the CDR3 is TGTGCCAGCAGTTTGGGACAGGGGAACACTGAAGCTTTCTTT. It encodes CASSLGQGNTEAFF. This chain joins TRBV27 and TRBJ1-1; 9 nucleotides align to TRBD1. CDR1 is MNHEY and CDR2 is SMNVEV in the germline V gene (reference sequence). The CDR3 contains 14 residues. The J segment lost 1 base and the V segment lost 3 bases, leaving 0 bases of the junction unmatched.

This clone was found once. The chain is built from TRBV4-1 and TRBJ2-1; 8 bases fit TRBD1. The CDR3 contains 16 residues. Germline V gives CDR1 MGHRA, CDR2 YSYEKL. V lost 3 bases to trimming and J lost 4 bases; unmatched junction nucleotides: 8. The CDR3 DNA reads as TGCGCCAGCAGCCACCGGACAGGGTTCGGGTACAATGAGCAGTTCTTC. It encodes CASSHRTGFGYNEQFF.

The chain recombines TRBV10-3 with TRBJ1-6, with 9 bases that match TRBD1. Germline V gene lookup returns CDR1 ENHRY and CDR2 SYGVKD. The ends lost 7 bases at V and 9 bases at J; junction bases unmatched: 22. There are 19 residues in the CDR3. This CDR3 is CAIIWAGQGISGNRSPLHF. In nucleotides, the CDR3 is TGTGCCATCATTTGGGCCGGACAGGGGATTTCGGGGAACCGTTCACCCCTCCACTTT.

The genes are TRBV10-1 and TRBJ2-1; tentatively, D is TRBD2 (6 bases). The germline V and J ends were trimmed by 0 bases and 8 bases, with 11 bases remaining between them. The germline gives CDR1 WNHNN, CDR2 SYGVQD (reference sequence). CDR3 length: 14 residues. Here the CDR3 DNA reads TGCGCCAGCAGTGAGTCGCGGGGAGGCGATGAGCAGTTCTTC. Protein: CASSESRGGDEQFF.

The chain couples TRBV12-5 to TRBJ2-7; D not resolved. V was pared by 6 bases and J by 6 bases, with 12 bases between. The CDR3 has 12 amino acids. Germline V lookup: CDR1 LGHNT, CDR2 FRNRAP. CDR3 loop: CASGPNSGEQYF. The CDR3 DNA sequence: TGTGCTAGTGGACCCAACTCCGGCGAGCAGTACTTC.

The sample holds one count of this clone. CDR3 DNA: TGCGCCAGCAGCTTGGCGCAGGGGGATGGCTACACCTTC. Residues: CASSLAQGDGYTF. The rearrangement links TRBV5-1 to TRBJ1-2; 7 positions match TRBD1. The CDR3 totals 13 residues. The germline V gene has CDR1 SGHRS and CDR2 YFSETQ. The J segment lost 6 bases and the V segment lost 0 bases, leaving 2 bases of the junction unmatched.

This clone has a single count. The chain employs TRBV2 and TRBJ1-2; TRBD1 aligns across 7 bases. Trimming at V came to 4 bases and at J to 3 bases, leaving 8 bases not matched to a gene. Per germline, CDR1 SNHLY and CDR2 FYNNEI. CDR3 size: 15 residues. The CDR3 nucleotides read TGTGCCAGCAGTGGGGACAGCGGTCTCCACTATGGCTACACCTTC. Translated: CASSGDSGLHYGYTF.

The rearrangement links TRBV5-1 to TRBJ2-2; 7 bases align to TRBD2. Looked up from germline, CDR1 is SGHRS and CDR2 is YFSETQ. This CDR3 contains 18 residues. V lost 4 bases to trimming and J lost 0 bases; unmatched junction nucleotides: 12. This CDR3 is CASSTLHSGLSNTGELFF. DNA of the CDR3: TGCGCCAGCAGCACCCTTCACTCGGGACTATCGAACACCGGGGAGCTGTTTTTT.

This CDR3 is CATSREADQPQHF. The CDR3 region has the DNA TGTGCCACCAGCAGAGAAGCGGATCAGCCCCAGCATTTT. The V gene is TRBV15, the J gene TRBJ1-5; D not certain. The ends were cut back, 0 bases at V and 5 bases at J, with 5 bases in the middle. The CDR3 spans 13 residues. Germline lookup yields CDR1 LNHNV and CDR2 YYDKDF (reference sequence).

In its sample, this clone was seen a few times. The rearrangement uses TRBV7-9 and TRBJ2-3; D possibly corresponds to TRBD2 (5 bases). CDR3 length equals 15 residues. Germline V gene data show CDR1 as SEHNR and CDR2 as FQNEAQ (reference sequence). Deletions cut 5 bases from V and 1 base from J, with 13 bases between. CDR3 bases: TGTGCCAGCAGCCGGCTCCGGGGAGGCACAGATACGCAGTATTTT. This encodes CASSRLRGGTDTQYF.

This clone was counted a few times. This rearrangement joins TRBV5-6 to TRBJ2-7, with D maybe TRBD2 (6 bases). V was trimmed by 4 bases and J by 7 bases, leaving 24 bases between them. The CDR3 has 16 amino acids. The germline CDR1 and CDR2 sequences are SGHDT and YYEEEE. CDR3 amino acids: CASSPTYRREYREQYF. The CDR3 DNA reads TGTGCCAGCAGCCCAACCTACAGGAGGGAGTATAGGGAGCAGTACTTC.

Only a few counts were recorded for this clone. The rearrangement joins TRBV4-1 to TRBJ2-6, with TRBD2 as a possible D gene (6 bases). The V end was cut by 3 bases, the J end by 1 base, with 19 bases between. Germline V CDR1 and CDR2: MGHRA, YSYEKL. The CDR3 is 19 amino acids. The CDR3 region has the DNA TGCGCCAGCAGCCATGGTCCCACCGGGACTCCGTCTGGGGCCAACGTCCTGACTTTC. Its protein is CASSHGPTGTPSGANVLTF.

The chain uses TRBV5-8 and TRBJ1-2; TRBD1 might be the D (5 bases). CDR1 is SGHTS and CDR2 is YDEGEE in the germline V gene. V lost 4 bases and J lost 3, with 10 bases in between. This CDR3 is built from 13 residues. CDR3 DNA: TGTGCCAGCAGCCCGAAGGGGTACTATGGCTACACCTTC. As protein: CASSPKGYYGYTF.

This clone was seen a handful of times. The chain combines TRBV5-1 with TRBJ2-1; 13 bases match TRBD2. The CDR3 is 19 amino acids. Germline lookup yields CDR1 SGHRS and CDR2 YFSETQ. V gave up 2 bases and J gave up 0 bases; unmatched junction bases: 8. CDR3 region: CASSLFETSGGSSYNEQFF. The CDR3 bases are TGCGCCAGCAGCTTATTCGAGACTAGCGGGGGGAGCTCCTACAATGAGCAGTTCTTC. The full variable domain, its missing parts supplied by reference TRBV5-1 and TRBJ2-1, is KAGVTQTPRYLIKTRGQQVTLSCSPISGHRSVSWYQQTPGQGLQFLFEYFSETQRNKGNFPGRFSGRQFSNSRSEMNVSTLELGDSALYLCASSLFETSGGSSYNEQFFGPGTRLTVL.

This chain uses TRBV7-2 with TRBJ1-1; D perhaps matches TRBD1 (6 bases). The CDR3 runs 14 residues. V lost 5 bases to trimming and J lost 4 bases, with 14 bases between them. Looked up from germline, CDR1 is SGHTA and CDR2 is FQGNSA. The CDR3 spells CASSEDSGTTEAFF. DNA for the CDR3: TGTGCCAGCAGCGAGGACAGTGGCACCACTGAAGCTTTCTTT.

This clone was recorded a few times. The rearrangement joins TRBV14 to TRBJ1-6; TRBD1 agrees at 8 bases. This CDR3 is built from 14 residues. CDR1 is SGHDN and CDR2 is FVKESK in the germline V gene. With 4 bases clipped from V and 9 bases from J, the junction kept 5 bases outside the gene matches. This CDR3 reads CASSLGQGVSPLHF. CDR3 nucleotides: TGTGCCAGCAGCCTAGGACAGGGCGTTTCACCCCTCCACTTT.

V usage is TRBV28 and J usage is TRBJ2-1; 8 bases match TRBD2. With 6 bases clipped from V and 7 bases from J, the junction kept 8 bases outside the gene matches. The CDR3 is 14 residues long. The V gene's germline CDR1 is MDHEN and CDR2 SYDVKM. CDR3 protein: CASRTGGPGNEQFF. The CDR3 nucleotides read TGTGCCAGCAGGACGGGGGGGCCGGGGAATGAGCAGTTCTTC.

This clone appeared once. The rearrangement uses TRBV6-6 and TRBJ2-7, with D unclear. The CDR3 is made up of 12 amino acids. The germline V gene encodes CDR1 MNHNY and CDR2 SVGAGI (reference sequence). V lost 6 bases to trimming and J lost 3 bases, with 9 bases between them. CDR3 region: CASSLLSYEQYF. For the CDR3, the DNA is TGTGCCAGCAGCCTCCTAAGCTACGAGCAGTACTTC.